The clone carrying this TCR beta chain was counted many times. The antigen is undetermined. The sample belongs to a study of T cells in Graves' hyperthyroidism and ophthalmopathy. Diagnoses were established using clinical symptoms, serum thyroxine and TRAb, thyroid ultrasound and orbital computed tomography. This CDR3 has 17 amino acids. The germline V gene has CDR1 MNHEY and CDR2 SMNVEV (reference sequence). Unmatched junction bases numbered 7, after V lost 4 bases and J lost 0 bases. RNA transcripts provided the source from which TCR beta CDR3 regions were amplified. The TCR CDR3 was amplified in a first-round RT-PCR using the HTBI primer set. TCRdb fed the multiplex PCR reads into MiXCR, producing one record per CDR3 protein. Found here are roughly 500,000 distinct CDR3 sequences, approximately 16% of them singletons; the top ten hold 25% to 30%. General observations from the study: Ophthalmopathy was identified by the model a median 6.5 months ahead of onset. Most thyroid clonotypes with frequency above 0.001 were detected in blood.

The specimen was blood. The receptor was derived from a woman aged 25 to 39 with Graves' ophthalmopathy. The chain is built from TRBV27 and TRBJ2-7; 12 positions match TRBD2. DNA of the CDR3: TGTGCCAGCAGTTCCAAGAGACTAGCGGGGGCCTCCTACGAGCAGTACTTC. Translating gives CASSSKRLAGASYEQYF.